This entry concerns a single TCR beta chain. This sample stems from a study of control samples from healthy donors and cancer patients. The germline gives CDR1 MDHEN, CDR2 SYDVKM. The CDR3 extends over 13 amino acids. V was clipped by 1 base and J by 6 bases, with 10 bases between them. TCRdb's table, derived via immunoSEQ multiplex PCR, lists solely in-frame clones and lacks some. The table shows 140,000 or so clones, with about 89% occurring only once. This receptor was obtained from a man under 40 in good health. The genes are TRBV28 and TRBJ2-7, with D possibly TRBD1 on 5 matching bases. The sequencing sample was made of blood. CDR3 region: CASSLSGRAEQYF. The CDR3 bases are TGTGCCAGCAGTTTATCGGGCAGGGCCGAGCAGTACTTC. Drawing the rest from reference TRBV28 and TRBJ2-7, the complete variable domain is DVKVTQSSRYLVKRTGEKVFLECVQDMDHENMFWYRQDPGLGLRLIYFSYDVKMKEKGDIPEGYSVSREKKERFSLILESASTNQTSMYLCASSLSGRAEQYFGPGTRLTVT.